Listed below are T cell receptor beta chains from one sample, sequenced in a study of T-cell memory formation after mild COVID-19. Each CDR3 protein gets one entry after TCRdb re-called the 5' RACE reads with MiXCR. The profile covers roughly 320,000 distinct CDR3 sequences, with around 27% appearing a single time and roughly 12% taken by the ten largest. Sequenced material: PBMCs or a T cell subset sorted from them (not recorded which). The source of these receptors is an adult woman who had mild COVID-19 (a few samples of this study predate the infection). Cell type and time point are not known. The CDR3 runs from the conserved cysteine through the conserved F or W. Each record gives: D gene, V gene, J gene, clone size, CDR3 protein, CDR3 DNA. The D gene is left open where the match is weak. Clone size is stated in some rows and not others, as once, few, many or a class when expanded.

-,TRBV7-2,TRBJ2-7,-,CASSKSGGRTYEQYF,TGTGCCAGCAGCAAATCAGGGGGGAGGACCTACGAGCAGTACTTC
-,TRBV10-3,TRBJ2-7,-,CAISEATVYEQYF,TGTGCCATCAGTGAGGCGACAGTTTACGAGCAGTACTTC
-,TRBV5-1,TRBJ2-2,-,CASSRGPAGGELFF,TGCGCCAGCAGCAGAGGACCCGCTGGGGGGGAGCTGTTTTTT
-,TRBV7-8,TRBJ2-3,-,CASSWGRGDTQYF,TGTGCCAGCTCCTGGGGGCGCGGAGATACGCAGTATTTT
-,TRBV3-1,TRBJ1-2,few,CASSQTGATGYTF,TGTGCCAGCAGCCAAACCGGGGCTACTGGCTACACCTTC
-,TRBV7-2,TRBJ2-2,few,CASSLASGLGREELFF,TGTGCCAGCAGCTTAGCGAGTGGCCTTGGTCGAGAGGAGCTGTTTTTT
TRBD2,TRBV6-6,TRBJ2-3,-,CASSYPVGSGRNTDTQYF,TGTGCCAGCAGTTACCCCGTCGGTAGCGGGAGGAACACAGATACGCAGTATTTT
-,TRBV12-3/TRBV12-4,TRBJ2-5,few,CASSFGGRGTQYF,TGTGCCAGCAGTTTCGGGGGGCGAGGGACCCAGTACTTC
-,TRBV2,TRBJ1-1,-,CASTGDPGSTEAFF,TGTGCCAGCACCGGGGACCCGGGATCGACTGAAGCTTTCTTT
-,TRBV12-3/TRBV12-4,TRBJ2-1,few,CASSRSWNEQFF,TGTGCCAGCAGTCGCAGTTGGAATGAGCAGTTCTTC
TRBD1,TRBV15,TRBJ2-7,-,CATSRDRTGGHYEQYF,TGTGCCACCAGCAGAGATAGGACAGGGGGCCACTACGAGCAGTACTTC
-,TRBV7-2,TRBJ2-2,few,CASSLGDWSGGELFF,TGTGCCAGCAGCTTAGGGGATTGGAGTGGCGGGGAGCTGTTTTTT
-,TRBV7-9,TRBJ2-1,-,CASSPDRSINEQFF,TGTGCCAGCAGTCCGGACAGAAGTATCAATGAGCAGTTCTTC
TRBD2,TRBV4-3,TRBJ2-1,-,CASSQDRIGLGNEQFF,TGCGCCAGCAGCCAAGATCGGATAGGACTAGGGAATGAGCAGTTCTTC
-,TRBV28,TRBJ2-6,-,CASSTARPGTGANVLTF,TGTGCCAGCAGTACCGCGCGGCCGGGCACTGGGGCCAACGTCCTGACTTTC
TRBD2,TRBV20-1,TRBJ2-7,few,CSASPSGATYEQYF,TGCAGTGCTTCTCCTAGCGGGGCGACCTACGAGCAGTACTTC